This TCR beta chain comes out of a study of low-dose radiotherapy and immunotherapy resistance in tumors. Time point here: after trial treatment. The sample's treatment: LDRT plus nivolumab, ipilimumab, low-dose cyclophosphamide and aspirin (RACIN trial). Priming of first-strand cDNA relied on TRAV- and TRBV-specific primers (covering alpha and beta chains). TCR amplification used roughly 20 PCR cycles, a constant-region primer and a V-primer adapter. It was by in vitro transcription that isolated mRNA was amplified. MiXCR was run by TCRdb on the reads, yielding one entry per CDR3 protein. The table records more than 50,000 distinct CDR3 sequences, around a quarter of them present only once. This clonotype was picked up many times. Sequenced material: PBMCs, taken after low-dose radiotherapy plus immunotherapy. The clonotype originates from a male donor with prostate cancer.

CDR3 DNA sequence: TGTGCCAGTAGTATAGTTTTGCAGACTAGGACCGGGGAGCTGTTTTTT. It is translated as CASSIVLQTRTGELFF. The V call is TRBV19, the J call TRBJ2-2; tentatively, D is TRBD2 (6 bases). The CDR3 runs to 16 residues. The V end lost 1 base, the J end lost 5 bases, and 14 bases lay between the germline ends. Germline CDR1 LNHDA, CDR2 SQIVND (reference sequence).